The clone carrying this TCR beta chain was counted between two and nine times. Its antigen is as yet unknown. Other DNA sequences in the same sample also yield this CDR3. Germline V gene lookup returns CDR1 SGDLS and CDR2 YYNGEE. V lost 0 bases, J lost 1 base, and 6 bases lay in between. This CDR3 has 14 residues. The record originates from a study of beta chain features in type 1 diabetes. General observations from the study: Insertions at VDJ junctions were less frequent in type 1 diabetes patients. These patients also deleted more nucleotides at the same junctions. Patients' naive, central memory and regulatory TCRB repertoires appeared more alike than those of healthy donors.

The study reverse transcribed the entire isolated RNA, so it sequenced expressed TCRB transcripts. Repertoires were generated with immunoSEQ multiplex PCR, while TCRdb's copy carries only in-frame clones and drops some. The sample contains around 300,000 clones, 7.5% to 9.5% of which appear only once. Sequences were obtained from central memory CD4+ T cells from blood. The genes are TRBV9 and TRBJ2-3; D is uncertain. The source of this sequence is a woman in her late teens or twenties in good health. CDR3 DNA: TGTGCCAGCAGCGTAGTTGGACGCACAGATACGCAGTATTTT. It specifies CASSVVGRTDTQYF.